Listed below are T cell receptor beta chains from one sample, sequenced in a study of cytomegalovirus exposure and HLA in healthy donors. Method: immunoSEQ multiplex PCR; TCRdb's copy keeps in-frame clones and lacks some. The sample records around 140,000 clones, approximately 79% being singletons. The specimen sequenced was PBMCs. These receptor sequences come from a male donor in good health and CMV-seronegative. CDR3s include the opening cysteine and the closing phenylalanine or tryptophan. The D gene is left open where the match is weak. Clone size is not always given. Where it is, it says once, few, many or a class for expanded clones.

CASSLGTAPHEQYF | TGCGCCAGCAGCTTGGGGACAGCCCCCCACGAGCAGTACTTC | TRBV5-1 | NA | TRBJ2-7 | few
CAWSVSGVATDTQYF | TGTGCCTGGAGTGTAAGCGGGGTGGCCACAGATACGCAGTATTTT | TRBV30 | TRBD2 | TRBJ2-3 | NA
CASCSLRGYNEQFF | TGTGCCAGCTGTTCGTTGCGGGGGTACAATGAGCAGTTCTTC | TRBV18 | TRBD2 | TRBJ2-1 | NA
CASKLAGGDAYEQYF | TGTGCCAGCAAACTAGCGGGGGGCGATGCCTACGAGCAGTACTTC | TRBV6-5 | TRBD2 | TRBJ2-7 | NA
CASSLPSPGGSPLHF | TGTGCCAGCAGCCTACCATCCCCGGGGGGTTCACCCCTCCACTTT | TRBV7-9 | NA | TRBJ1-6 | once
CASRADRLNTEAFF | TGTGCCAGCAGGGCAGACAGGCTGAACACTGAAGCTTTCTTT | TRBV2 | NA | TRBJ1-1 | NA
CASTGDIHTDTQYF | TGTGCCAGCACCGGGGACATACACACAGATACGCAGTATTTT | TRBV5-5 | NA | TRBJ2-3 | NA
CASSGSGEEQYF | TGTGCCAGCAGCGGTAGCGGGGAAGAGCAGTACTTC | TRBV5-5 | TRBD2 | TRBJ2-7 | few
CASSLAVGGTYNEQFF | TGTGCTAGCAGCTTAGCGGTAGGAGGCACCTACAATGAGCAGTTCTTC | TRBV7-7 | NA | TRBJ2-1 | NA
CASSLVGNGDTEAFF | TGCGCCAGCAGCTTGGTGGGGAACGGGGACACTGAAGCTTTCTTT | TRBV5-1 | NA | TRBJ1-1 | few
CASSPAPLAGGTYEQYF | TGTGCCAGCTCACCGGCCCCCCTAGCGGGGGGAACCTACGAGCAGTACTTC | TRBV18 | TRBD2 | TRBJ2-7 | NA
CASGLGAGVNTEAFF | TGTGCTAGTGGTTTGGGGGCGGGGGTGAACACTGAAGCTTTCTTT | TRBV12-5 | NA | TRBJ1-1 | few
CASSQTGSGAQGNIQYF | TGTGCCAGCTCTCAGACAGGGTCCGGGGCTCAAGGAAACATTCAGTACTTC | TRBV18 | TRBD1 | TRBJ2-4 | NA
CASSIGQGIYEQYF | TGCGCCAGCAGCATCGGACAGGGGATCTACGAGCAGTACTTC | TRBV5-1 | TRBD1 | TRBJ2-7 | NA
CASTRGQGETQYF | TGCGCCAGCACCCGTGGGCAGGGCGAGACCCAGTACTTC | TRBV10-2 | NA | TRBJ2-5 | once
CASRAQGAVEQYF | TGTGCCAGTAGGGCACAGGGGGCGGTCGAGCAGTACTTC | TRBV19 | TRBD1 | TRBJ2-7 | NA
CSVEGDRGTEAFF | TGCAGCGTTGAAGGGGACCGGGGGACTGAAGCTTTCTTT | TRBV29-1 | NA | TRBJ1-1 | NA
CASNQQGLTEAFF | TGTGCCAGCAACCAACAGGGTCTCACTGAAGCTTTCTTT | TRBV6-6 | NA | TRBJ1-1 | NA
CASSQTGRPQHF | TGTGCCAGCAGTCAGACAGGGAGGCCCCAGCATTTT | TRBV7-9 | TRBD1 | TRBJ1-5 | NA
CASSLGRTGGYEQYF | TGTGCCAGCAGCTTAGGGAGGACAGGGGGCTACGAGCAGTACTTC | TRBV11-2 | TRBD1 | TRBJ2-7 | once
CASSREGGGAGELFF | TGCGCCAGCAGCCGAGAGGGCGGGGGTGCCGGGGAGCTGTTTTTT | TRBV4-1 | TRBD2 | TRBJ2-2 | NA
CASSRGQENTEAFF | TGTGCCAGCAGCCGTGGACAGGAAAACACTGAAGCTTTCTTT | TRBV7-9 | TRBD1 | TRBJ1-1 | NA
CASSLGQGVYEQYF | TGTGCCAGCAGCTTGGGGCAGGGGGTTTACGAGCAGTACTTC | TRBV5-4 | TRBD1 | TRBJ2-7 | NA
CASSLSPEAREQYF | TGTGCCAGCAGTTTATCCCCGGAGGCCAGGGAGCAGTACTTC | TRBV27 | NA | TRBJ2-7 | NA
CASSLVYGAGNQPQHF | TGTGCCAGCAGCTTAGTCTATGGGGCCGGAAATCAGCCCCAGCATTTT | TRBV7-2 | NA | TRBJ1-5 | few
CASSWTGGSYEQYF | TGTGCCAGCAGTTGGACAGGGGGTTCCTACGAGCAGTACTTC | TRBV11-3 | TRBD1 | TRBJ2-7 | once
CASTLDRQETQYF | TGTGCCAGCACCCTGGACAGGCAAGAGACCCAGTACTTC | TRBV18 | TRBD1 | TRBJ2-5 | NA
CASGVGDFSNQPQHF | TGTGCCAGCGGGGTAGGGGACTTTAGCAATCAGCCCCAGCATTTT | TRBV2 | NA | TRBJ1-5 | NA
CASSLTEDRAYEQYF | TGTGCCAGCTCCCTCACGGAGGACAGGGCATACGAGCAGTACTTC | TRBV18 | TRBD1 | TRBJ2-7 | NA
CASSEAGQNTGELFF | TGTGCCAGCAGTGAAGCTGGACAGAACACCGGGGAGCTGTTTTTT | TRBV2 | NA | TRBJ2-2 | NA
CASSPQRRSGELFF | TGTGCCAGCAGCCCCCAGAGGAGGTCCGGGGAGCTGTTTTTT | TRBV11-2 | NA | TRBJ2-2 | NA
CASSQDRGRETQYF | TGTGCCAGCAGCCAAGACAGGGGGCGAGAGACCCAGTACTTC | TRBV4-2 | TRBD1 | TRBJ2-5 | NA
CASSYSQNLLTEAFF | TGTGCCAGCAGCTACTCCCAGAATTTACTAACTGAAGCTTTCTTT | TRBV5-6 | NA | TRBJ1-1 | few
CASSEGRGRSNEQFF | TGTGCCAGCAGTGAAGGTAGGGGGCGGTCGAATGAGCAGTTCTTC | TRBV6-1 | TRBD1 | TRBJ2-1 | NA
CASSKVEDRGRSHQPQHF | TGTGCCAGCAGCAAAGTGGAGGACAGGGGGCGCAGCCATCAGCCCCAGCATTTT | TRBV21-1 | NA | TRBJ1-5 | NA
CSVRGRDRRMNTEAFF | TGCAGCGTCCGAGGCCGGGACAGGAGAATGAACACTGAAGCTTTCTTT | TRBV29-1 | TRBD1 | TRBJ1-1 | few
CASSLGGQFSYEQYF | TGTGCCAGCAGCTTGGGGGGCCAATTCTCCTACGAGCAGTACTTC | TRBV5-6 | NA | TRBJ2-7 | NA
CASSQDGRQGEKLFF | TGCGCCAGCAGCCAAGACGGGCGCCAGGGCGAAAAACTGTTTTTT | TRBV4-3 | NA | TRBJ1-4 | NA
CASSGNRVDGYTF | TGTGCCAGCAGTGGAAACAGGGTCGATGGCTACACCTTC | TRBV27 | NA | TRBJ1-2 | NA
CASSHNRAEQYF | TGTGCCAGCAGCCATAACAGGGCCGAGCAGTACTTC | TRBV7-6 | NA | TRBJ2-7 | NA
CAWSLLLNNEQFF | TGTGCCTGGAGTCTCCTTCTAAACAATGAGCAGTTCTTC | TRBV30 | NA | TRBJ2-1 | NA
CASSITGGNQPQHF | TGTGCCAGTAGTATTACAGGGGGCAATCAGCCCCAGCATTTT | TRBV19 | TRBD1 | TRBJ1-5 | NA
CAWSVGVYNEQFF | TGTGCCTGGAGTGTCGGGGTCTACAATGAGCAGTTCTTC | TRBV30 | NA | TRBJ2-1 | NA
CASSSPRGERTEAFF | TGTGCCAGCAGCTCCCCCCGGGGGGAGAGGACTGAAGCTTTCTTT | TRBV11-3 | NA | TRBJ1-1 | NA
CAWTPGTGSEKLFF | TGTGCCTGGACTCCGGGGACAGGGAGTGAAAAACTGTTTTTT | TRBV30 | TRBD1 | TRBJ1-4 | NA
CASSLEGLAGDLTTYEQYF | TGTGCCAGCAGCTTAGAAGGACTAGCGGGGGACCTTACAACCTACGAGCAGTACTTC | TRBV7-2 | TRBD2 | TRBJ2-7 | once
CASSSSTEPYEGYTF | TGTGCCAGCAGCTCCTCGACAGAACCATATGAAGGCTACACCTTC | TRBV13 | NA | TRBJ1-2 | NA
CASSLADTQYF | TGTGCCAGCAGCTTAGCGGATACGCAGTATTTT | TRBV11-2 | NA | TRBJ2-3 | NA